This TCR beta chain was identified during a study of T cells in Graves' hyperthyroidism and ophthalmopathy. Patients with ophthalmopathy all had a Clinical Activity Score of at least 3, a NOSPECS grade of at least 4 and duration under 3 months. Extraction of PBMCs used 7.5 to 10 ml of fresh peripheral blood. V was cut by 3 bases and J by 8 bases, with 14 bases left in between. Germline V gives CDR1 SGHDN, CDR2 FVKESK. The CDR3 runs 14 residues. The sample holds a few counts of this clonotype. Amplified TCR beta CDR3 regions came from RNA transcripts. With the HTBI primer set, the TCR CDR3 went through a first round of RT-PCR. TCRdb used MiXCR to reprocess the multiplex PCR reads, holding one entry per CDR3 protein. This sample yields 350,000 to 450,000 distinct CDR3 sequences, of which over 12% are seen a single time; 28% belongs to the top ten.

The sequenced material came from blood. The clonotype comes from a man in his forties or fifties with Graves' ophthalmopathy. V is TRBV14 and J is TRBJ2-1; D may correspond to TRBD1 or TRBD2 (5 bases each). The CDR3 bases are TGTGCCAGCAGCCATTTGGGGCAGGGAGATGAGCAGTTCTTC. Protein sequence: CASSHLGQGDEQFF.